This T cell receptor (beta chain) was recorded in a study of cytomegalovirus exposure and HLA in healthy donors. Overall study: The roughly 660 first-cohort repertoires shared a platform with the roughly 120 validation repertoires, as reported in a later analysis. Study results and caveats: The study put 150 or so TCR beta chains on its list as cytomegalovirus-associated. Most TCRs appeared rarely, but some public TCRs recurred in many donors. A few CMV-associated chains were confirmed in vitro to be specific for CMV antigens.

The CDR3 length is 16 residues. Germline CDR1 and CDR2: SEHNR and FQNEAQ (reference sequence). V was trimmed by 1 base and J by 0 bases, leaving 10 bases between them. Sequencing was performed with immunoSEQ multiplex PCR; in TCRdb, only in-frame clones are kept and a portion is missing. Counted here are over 150,000 clones, 91% occurring once; the ten biggest clones make up 3% to 3.5%. Details on this clone: The antigen remains unidentified.

The sample comprised PBMCs. This receptor was identified in a young woman in good health and CMV-seropositive. This chain connects TRBV7-9 to TRBJ1-3, with D hard to call. The CDR3, as DNA: TGTGCCAGCAGCTTAGAGTTGAGGAGCTCTGGAAACACCATATATTTT. Protein product: CASSLELRSSGNTIYF. The full variable domain, its missing parts supplied by reference TRBV7-9 and TRBJ1-3, is DTGVSQNPRHKITKRGQNVTFRCDPISEHNRLYWYRQTLGQGPEFLTYFQNEAQLEKSRLLSDRFSAERPKGSFSTLEIQRTEQGDSAMYLCASSLELRSSGNTIYFGEGSWLTVV.